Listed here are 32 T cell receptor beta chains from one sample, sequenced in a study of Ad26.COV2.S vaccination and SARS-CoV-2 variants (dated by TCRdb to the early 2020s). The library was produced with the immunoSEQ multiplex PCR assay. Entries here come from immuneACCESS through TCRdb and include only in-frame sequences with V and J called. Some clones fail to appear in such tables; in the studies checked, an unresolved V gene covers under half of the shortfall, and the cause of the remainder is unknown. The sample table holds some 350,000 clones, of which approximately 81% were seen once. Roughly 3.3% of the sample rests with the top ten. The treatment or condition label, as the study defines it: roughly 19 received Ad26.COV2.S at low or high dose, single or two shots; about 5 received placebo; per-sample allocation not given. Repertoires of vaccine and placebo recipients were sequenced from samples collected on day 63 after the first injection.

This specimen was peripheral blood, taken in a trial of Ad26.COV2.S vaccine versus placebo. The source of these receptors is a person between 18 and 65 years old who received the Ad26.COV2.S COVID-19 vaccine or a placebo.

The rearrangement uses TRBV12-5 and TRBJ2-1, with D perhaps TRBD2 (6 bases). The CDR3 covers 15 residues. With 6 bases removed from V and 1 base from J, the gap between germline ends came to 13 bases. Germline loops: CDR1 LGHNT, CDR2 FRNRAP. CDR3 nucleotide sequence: TGTGCTAGTGGCCGAGGGACTCCTTCCTACAATGAGCAGTTCTTC. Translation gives CASGRGTPSYNEQFF.

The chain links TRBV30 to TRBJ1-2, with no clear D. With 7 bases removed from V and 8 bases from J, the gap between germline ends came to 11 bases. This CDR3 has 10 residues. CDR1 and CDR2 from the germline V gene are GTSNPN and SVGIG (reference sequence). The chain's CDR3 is CASSLWGYTF. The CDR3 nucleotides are TGTGCCTCCTCCCTGTGGGGCTACACCTTC.

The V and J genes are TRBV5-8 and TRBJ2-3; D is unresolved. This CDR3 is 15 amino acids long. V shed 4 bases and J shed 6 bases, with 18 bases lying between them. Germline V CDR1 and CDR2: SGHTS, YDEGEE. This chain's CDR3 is CASSHGDLGVDTQYF. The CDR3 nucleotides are TGTGCCAGCAGCCACGGTGACCTTGGTGTGGATACGCAGTATTTT.

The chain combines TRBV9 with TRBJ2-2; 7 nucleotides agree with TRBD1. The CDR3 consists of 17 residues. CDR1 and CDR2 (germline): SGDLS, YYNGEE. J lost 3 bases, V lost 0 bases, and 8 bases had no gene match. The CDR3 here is CASSVAGLGQYTGELFF. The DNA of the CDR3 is TGTGCCAGCAGCGTAGCGGGTCTGGGACAGTACACCGGGGAGCTGTTTTTT. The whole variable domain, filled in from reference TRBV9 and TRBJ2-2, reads DSGVTQTPKHLITATGQRVTLRCSPRSGDLSVYWYQQSLDQGLQFLIQYYNGEERAKGNILERFSAQQFPDLHSELNLSSLELGDSALYFCASSVAGLGQYTGELFFGEGSRLTVL.

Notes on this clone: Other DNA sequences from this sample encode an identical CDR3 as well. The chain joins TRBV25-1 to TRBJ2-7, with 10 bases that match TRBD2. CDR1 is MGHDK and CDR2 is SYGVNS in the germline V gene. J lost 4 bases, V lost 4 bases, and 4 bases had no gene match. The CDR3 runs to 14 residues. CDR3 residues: CASSASGSLYEQYF. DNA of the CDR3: TGTGCCAGCAGTGCTAGCGGGAGCTTATACGAGCAGTACTTC.

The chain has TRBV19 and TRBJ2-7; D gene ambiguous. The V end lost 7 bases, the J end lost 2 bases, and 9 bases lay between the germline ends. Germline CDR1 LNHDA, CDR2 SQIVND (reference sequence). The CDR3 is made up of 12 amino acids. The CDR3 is CASTDEAYEQYF. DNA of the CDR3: TGTGCCAGTACAGATGAAGCCTACGAGCAGTACTTC. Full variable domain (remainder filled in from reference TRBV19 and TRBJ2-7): DGGITQSPKYLFRKEGQNVTLSCEQNLNHDAMYWYRQDPGQGLRLIYYSQIVNDFQKGDIAEGYSVSREKKESFPLTVTSAQKNPTAFYLCASTDEAYEQYFGPGTRLTVT.

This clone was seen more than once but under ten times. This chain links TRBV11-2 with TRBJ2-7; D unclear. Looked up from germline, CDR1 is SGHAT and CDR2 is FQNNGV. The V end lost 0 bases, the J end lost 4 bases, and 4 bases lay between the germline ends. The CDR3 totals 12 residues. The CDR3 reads CASSLDGYEQYF. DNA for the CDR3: TGTGCCAGCAGCTTAGACGGGTACGAGCAGTACTTC.

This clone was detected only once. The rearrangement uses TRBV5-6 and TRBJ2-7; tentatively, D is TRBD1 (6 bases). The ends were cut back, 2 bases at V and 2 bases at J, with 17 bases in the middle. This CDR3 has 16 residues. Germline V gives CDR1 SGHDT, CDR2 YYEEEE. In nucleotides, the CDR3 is TGTGCCAGCAGCTTAAGTGGGGGCCCGCCAACCTACGAGCAGTACTTC. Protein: CASSLSGGPPTYEQYF.

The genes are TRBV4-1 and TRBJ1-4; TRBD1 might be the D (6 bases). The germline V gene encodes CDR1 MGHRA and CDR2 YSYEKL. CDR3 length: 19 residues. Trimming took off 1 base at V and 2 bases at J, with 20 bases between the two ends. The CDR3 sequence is CASSQGSGTSWLTNEKLFF. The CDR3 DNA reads TGCGCCAGCAGCCAAGGGTCCGGGACAAGTTGGCTCACTAATGAAAAACTGTTTTTT.

CDR3 sequence (DNA): TGCGCCAGCAGCTCGATGCGGACGGTTCAAGAGACCCAGTACTTC. Protein: CASSSMRTVQETQYF. The chain uses TRBV5-1 and TRBJ2-5; no reliable D call. The germline CDR1 and CDR2 sequences are SGHRS and YFSETQ. This CDR3 comprises 15 residues. The V end lost 3 bases, the J end lost 2 bases, and 14 bases lay between the germline ends.

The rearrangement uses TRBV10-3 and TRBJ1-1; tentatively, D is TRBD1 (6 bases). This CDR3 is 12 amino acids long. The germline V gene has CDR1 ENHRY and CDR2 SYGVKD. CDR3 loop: CAVTGAGAEAFF. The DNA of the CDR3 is TGTGCGGTCACGGGGGCCGGGGCTGAAGCTTTCTTT.

The CDR3 DNA reads as TGTGCCAGCAGTGAAACCGGCGGGGCGGGGACCCAGTACTTC. It is translated as CASSETGGAGTQYF. The chain is built from TRBV2 and TRBJ2-5, with D possibly being TRBD2 (6 bases). Germline loops: CDR1 SNHLY, CDR2 FYNNEI. V shed 2 bases and J shed 7 bases, with 14 bases lying between them. There are 14 residues in the CDR3.

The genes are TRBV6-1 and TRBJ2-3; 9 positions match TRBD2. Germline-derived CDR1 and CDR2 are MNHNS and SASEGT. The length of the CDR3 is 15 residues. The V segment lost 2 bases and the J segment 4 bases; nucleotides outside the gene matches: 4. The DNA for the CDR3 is TGTGCCAGCAGTGAAAATGCGGGGGGGCCAGATACGCAGTATTTT. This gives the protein CASSENAGGPDTQYF.

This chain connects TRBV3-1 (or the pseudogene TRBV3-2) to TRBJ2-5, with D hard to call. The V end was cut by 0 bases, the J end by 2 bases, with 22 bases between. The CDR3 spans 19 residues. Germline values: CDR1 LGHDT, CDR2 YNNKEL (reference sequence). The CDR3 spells CASSQERKSWVVPQETQYF. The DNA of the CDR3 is TGTGCCAGCAGCCAAGAAAGGAAAAGTTGGGTGGTACCGCAAGAGACCCAGTACTTC.

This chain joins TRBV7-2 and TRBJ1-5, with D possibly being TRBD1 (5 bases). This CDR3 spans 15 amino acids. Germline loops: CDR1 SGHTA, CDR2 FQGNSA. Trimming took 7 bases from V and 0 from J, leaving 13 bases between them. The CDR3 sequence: CASTPEGNSNQPQHF. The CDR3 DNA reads TGTGCCAGCACCCCCGAGGGGAATAGCAATCAGCCCCAGCATTTT.

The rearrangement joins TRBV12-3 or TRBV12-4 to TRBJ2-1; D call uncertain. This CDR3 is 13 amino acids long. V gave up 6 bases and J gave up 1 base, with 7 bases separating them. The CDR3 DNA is TGTGCCAGCAGCCTTGTATCCTACAATGAGCAGTTCTTC. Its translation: CASSLVSYNEQFF.

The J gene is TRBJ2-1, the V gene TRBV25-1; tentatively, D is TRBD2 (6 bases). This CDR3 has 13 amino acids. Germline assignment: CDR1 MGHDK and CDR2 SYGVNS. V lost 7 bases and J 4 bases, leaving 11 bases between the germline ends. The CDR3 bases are TGTGCCAGCAAAGCGGGTGGGTACAATGAGCAGTTCTTC. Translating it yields CASKAGGYNEQFF. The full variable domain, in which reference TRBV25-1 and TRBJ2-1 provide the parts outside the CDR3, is EADIYQTPRYLVIGTGKKITLECSQTMGHDKMYWYQQDPGMELHLIHYSYGVNSTEKGDLSSESTVSRIRTEHFPLTLESARPSHTSQYLCASKAGGYNEQFFGPGTRLTVL.

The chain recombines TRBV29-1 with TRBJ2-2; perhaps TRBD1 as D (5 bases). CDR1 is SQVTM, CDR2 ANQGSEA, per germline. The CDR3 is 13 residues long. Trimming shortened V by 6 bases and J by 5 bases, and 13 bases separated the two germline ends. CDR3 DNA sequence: TGCAGCGTGCGCAGGGATCGGACCGGGGAGCTGTTTTTT. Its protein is CSVRRDRTGELFF.

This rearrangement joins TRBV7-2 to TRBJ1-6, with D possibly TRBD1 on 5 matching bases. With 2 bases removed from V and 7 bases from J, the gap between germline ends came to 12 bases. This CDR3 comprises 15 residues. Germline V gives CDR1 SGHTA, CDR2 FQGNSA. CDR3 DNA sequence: TGTGCCAGCAGCTTAACCGGGACCGCGAATTCACCCCTCCACTTT. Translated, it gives CASSLTGTANSPLHF.

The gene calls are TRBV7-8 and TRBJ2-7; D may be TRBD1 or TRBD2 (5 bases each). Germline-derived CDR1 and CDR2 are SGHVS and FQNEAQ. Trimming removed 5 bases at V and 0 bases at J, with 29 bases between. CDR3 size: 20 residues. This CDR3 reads CASSPPLGPGRRVYSYEQYF. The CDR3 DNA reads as TGTGCCAGCAGCCCCCCCTTAGGTCCGGGACGCAGAGTCTACTCCTACGAGCAGTACTTC.

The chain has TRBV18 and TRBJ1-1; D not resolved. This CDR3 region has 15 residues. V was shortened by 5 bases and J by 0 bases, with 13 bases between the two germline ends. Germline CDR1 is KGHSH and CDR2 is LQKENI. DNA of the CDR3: TGTGCCAGCTCAACCCCTGAGGGTATGAACACTGAAGCTTTCTTT. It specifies CASSTPEGMNTEAFF. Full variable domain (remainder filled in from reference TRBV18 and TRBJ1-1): NAGVMQNPRHLVRRRGQEARLRCSPMKGHSHVYWYRQLPEEGLKFMVYLQKENIIDESGMPKERFSAEFPKEGPSILRIQQVVRGDSAAYFCASSTPEGMNTEAFFGQGTRLTVV.

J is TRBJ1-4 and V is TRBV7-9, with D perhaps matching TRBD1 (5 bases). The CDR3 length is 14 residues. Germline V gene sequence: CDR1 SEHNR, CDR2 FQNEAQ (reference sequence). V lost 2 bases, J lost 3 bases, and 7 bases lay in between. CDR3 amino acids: CASSLRQPNEKLFF. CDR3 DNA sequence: TGTGCCAGCAGCTTACGACAGCCTAATGAAAAACTGTTTTTT.

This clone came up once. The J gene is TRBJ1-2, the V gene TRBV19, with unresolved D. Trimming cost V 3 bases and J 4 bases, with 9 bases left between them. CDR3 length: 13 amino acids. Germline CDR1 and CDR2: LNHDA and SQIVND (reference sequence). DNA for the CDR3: TGTGCCAGTAGTATCCGGGAAACCTATGGCTACACCTTC. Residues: CASSIRETYGYTF.

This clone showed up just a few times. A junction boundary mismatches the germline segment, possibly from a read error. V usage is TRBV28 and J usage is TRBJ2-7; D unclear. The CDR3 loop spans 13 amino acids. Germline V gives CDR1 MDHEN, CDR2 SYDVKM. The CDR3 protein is CASSSSPAGSIAF. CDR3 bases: TGTGCCAGCAGTTCCTCACCAGCCGGGTCCATTGCCTTC.

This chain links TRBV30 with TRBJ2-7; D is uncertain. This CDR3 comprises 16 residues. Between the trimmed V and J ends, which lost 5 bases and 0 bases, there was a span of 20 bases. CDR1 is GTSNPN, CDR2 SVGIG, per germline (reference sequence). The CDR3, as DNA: TGTGCCTGGGACTCCCTCGGGCGCCCTAGCTCCTACGAGCAGTACTTC. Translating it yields CAWDSLGRPSSYEQYF.

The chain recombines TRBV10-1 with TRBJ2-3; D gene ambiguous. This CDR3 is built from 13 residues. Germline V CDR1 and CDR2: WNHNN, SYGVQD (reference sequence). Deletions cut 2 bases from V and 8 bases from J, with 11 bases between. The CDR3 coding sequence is TGCGCCAGCAGTGAGACCCAGCTGGCTACGCAGTATTTT. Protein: CASSETQLATQYF.

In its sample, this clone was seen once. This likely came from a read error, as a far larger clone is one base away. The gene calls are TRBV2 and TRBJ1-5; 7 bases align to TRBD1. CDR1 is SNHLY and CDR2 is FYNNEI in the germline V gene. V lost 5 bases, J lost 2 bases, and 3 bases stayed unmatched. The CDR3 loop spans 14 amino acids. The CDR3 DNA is TGTGCCAGCAGTCCCACAGGGGGCAATCAGCCCCAGCATTTT. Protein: CASSPTGGNQPQHF.

The CDR3 loop is CASSQDRLAGANEQYF. The CDR3 region has the DNA TGCGCCAGCAGCCAAGACCGACTAGCGGGAGCGAACGAGCAGTACTTC. V and J are TRBV4-3 and TRBJ2-7; 12 nucleotides agree with TRBD2. The CDR3 covers 16 residues. Germline assignment: CDR1 LGHNA and CDR2 YSLEER. V gave up 0 bases and J gave up 5 bases; unmatched junction bases: 5.

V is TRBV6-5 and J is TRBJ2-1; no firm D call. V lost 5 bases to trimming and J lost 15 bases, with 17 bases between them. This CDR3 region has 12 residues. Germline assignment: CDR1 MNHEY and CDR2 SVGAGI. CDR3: CASSNDAPLMFF. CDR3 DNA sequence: TGTGCCAGCAGTAATGACGCTCCGTTGATGTTCTTC.

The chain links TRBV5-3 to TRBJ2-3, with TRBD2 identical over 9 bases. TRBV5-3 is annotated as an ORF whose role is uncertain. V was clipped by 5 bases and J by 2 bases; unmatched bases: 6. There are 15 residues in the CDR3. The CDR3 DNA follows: TGTGCCAGAAGGGGGACTAGCAGATACACAGATACGCAGTATTTT. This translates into CARRGTSRYTDTQYF.

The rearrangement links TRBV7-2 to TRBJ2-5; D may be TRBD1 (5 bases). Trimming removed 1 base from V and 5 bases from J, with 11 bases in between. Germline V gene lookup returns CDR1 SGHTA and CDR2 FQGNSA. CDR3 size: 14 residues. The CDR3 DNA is TGTGCCAGCAGCTTAGGCAGGGCAGGCGAGACCCAGTACTTC. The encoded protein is CASSLGRAGETQYF.

The CDR3 DNA reads TGCGCCAGCAGCTTGCTTCCAGATGCGAACACCGGGGAGCTGTTTTTT. Protein product: CASSLLPDANTGELFF. The rearrangement links TRBV5-1 to TRBJ2-2; D call uncertain. CDR3 size: 16 residues. Germline V gene sequence: CDR1 SGHRS, CDR2 YFSETQ. Trimming pared 1 base from V and 0 bases from J, leaving 10 bases between.